This T cell receptor (beta chain) derives from a study of T cells after yellow fever vaccination. This clonotype showed up just once. Its target is not known. CDR1 is SGHNT and CDR2 is YYREEE in the germline V gene (reference sequence). The V and J ends lost 1 base and 2 bases respectively, with 6 bases between them. This CDR3 contains 13 residues. A universal primer site and UMIs were added as TCR cDNA was made by 5'RACE template switching. TCRdb reprocessed the 5' RACE reads with MiXCR, giving one entry per CDR3 protein. The sample contains 400,000 or so distinct CDR3 sequences, 6% to 8% of which appear only once. Study-level results: A large majority of primary-vaccination clones showed up again after the booster (roughly 95% CD4, 75% to 90% CD8).

The sample here was PBMCs, taken 5 days after the yellow fever booster vaccination. The sequence came from a man aged 30-40 years who received the YFV17D yellow fever vaccine. This sequence joins TRBV5-4 and TRBJ1-1; D remains ambiguous. This CDR3 reads CASSLRQNTEAFF. The CDR3, as DNA: TGTGCCAGCAGCTTGAGGCAAAACACTGAAGCTTTCTTT.